The clone carrying this TCR beta chain was seen more than once but under ten times. Its antigen is undetermined. This entry comes from a study of CD8 T cells in ankylosing spondylitis. Points from the study as a whole: Past research had described some motif variants in reactive arthritis synovial fluid and blood. Disease-linked clones reportedly concentrated significantly in matched ankylosing spondylitis synovial fluid. A TCR beta motif of roughly 8 highly homologous variants seemed to mark ankylosing spondylitis blood.

The V segment lost 3 bases and the J segment 2 bases; nucleotides outside the gene matches: 6. The germline V gene has CDR1 SGHRS and CDR2 YFSETQ. The length of the CDR3 is 16 residues. TCRdb independently ran MiXCR on the 5' RACE reads; one entry per CDR3 protein. Of about 420,000 distinct CDR3 sequences in the sample, around 22% are singletons; the top ten hold roughly a sixth. Specimen: blood, either unsorted or a sorted T cell fraction (not recorded which). The TCR was taken from a male donor with ankylosing spondylitis. The chain carries TRBV5-1 and TRBJ2-7, with 12 bases matching TRBD2. The CDR3 is CASSWEGLAGTYEQYF. CDR3 DNA: TGCGCCAGCAGCTGGGAAGGACTAGCGGGGACCTACGAGCAGTACTTC.